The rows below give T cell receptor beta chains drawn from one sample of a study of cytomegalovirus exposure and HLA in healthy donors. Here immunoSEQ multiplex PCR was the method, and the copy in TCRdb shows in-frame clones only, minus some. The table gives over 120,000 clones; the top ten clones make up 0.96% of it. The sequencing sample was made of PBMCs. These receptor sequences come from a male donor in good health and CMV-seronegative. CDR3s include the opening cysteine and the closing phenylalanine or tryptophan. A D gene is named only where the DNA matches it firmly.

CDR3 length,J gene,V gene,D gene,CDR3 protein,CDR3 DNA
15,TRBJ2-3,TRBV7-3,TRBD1,CASSYLTGGADTQYF,TGTGCCAGCAGCTACCTCACAGGGGGAGCAGATACGCAGTATTTT
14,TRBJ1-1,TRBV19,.,CASSIRQTNTEAFF,TGTGCCAGTAGTATCCGACAAACAAACACTGAAGCTTTCTTT
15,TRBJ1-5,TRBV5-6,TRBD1,CASSLGQGAIQPQHF,TGTGCCAGCAGCTTGGGACAGGGGGCGATTCAGCCCCAGCATTTT
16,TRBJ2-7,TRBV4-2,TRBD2,CASSQAGLAGTYEQYF,TGTGCCAGCAGCCAAGCAGGGCTAGCGGGGACCTACGAGCAGTACTTC
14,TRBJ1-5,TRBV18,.,CASSTPGEYQPQHF,TGTGCCAGCTCAACGCCGGGGGAATATCAGCCCCAGCATTTT
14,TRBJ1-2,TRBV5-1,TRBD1,CASSLDGTGFGYTF,TGCGCCAGCAGCTTGGACGGGACAGGGTTCGGCTACACCTTC
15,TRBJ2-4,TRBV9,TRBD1,CASSVAGGRENIQYF,TGTGCCAGCAGCGTAGCAGGGGGACGTGAAAACATTCAGTACTTC
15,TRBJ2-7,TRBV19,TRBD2,CASSIEAGPSGEQYF,TGTGCCAGTAGTATCGAAGCGGGACCCTCGGGGGAGCAGTACTTC
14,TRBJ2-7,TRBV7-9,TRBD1,CASSLWDRPYEQYF,TGTGCCAGCAGCTTATGGGACAGACCCTACGAGCAGTACTTC
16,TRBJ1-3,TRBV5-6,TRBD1,CASSADRGLAGNTIYF,TGTGCCAGCAGCGCTGACAGGGGTTTAGCTGGAAACACCATATATTTT
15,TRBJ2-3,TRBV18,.,CASSPPSRSTDTQYF,TGTGCCAGCTCACCACCTTCGCGTAGCACAGATACGCAGTATTTT
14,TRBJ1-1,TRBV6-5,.,CASSPTGRNTEAFF,TGTGCCAGCAGCCCGACAGGACGGAACACTGAAGCTTTCTTT
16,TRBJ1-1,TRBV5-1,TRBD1,CASSSIYQGVNTEAFF,TGCGCCAGCAGCTCGATCTACCAGGGGGTTAACACTGAAGCTTTCTTT
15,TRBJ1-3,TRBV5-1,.,CATREGPLSGNTIYF,TGCGCCACCCGGGAGGGACCCCTCTCTGGAAACACCATATATTTT
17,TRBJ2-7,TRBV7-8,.,CASSFGRTGTNAYEQYF,TGTGCCAGCAGCTTCGGACGAACCGGGACAAACGCCTACGAGCAGTACTTC
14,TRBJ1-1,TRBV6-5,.,CASSPVRMNTEAFF,TGTGCCAGCAGTCCGGTGCGTATGAACACTGAAGCTTTCTTT
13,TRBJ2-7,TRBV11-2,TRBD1,CASSLRGLAEQYF,TGTGCCAGCAGCTTAAGGGGGCTAGCCGAGCAGTACTTC
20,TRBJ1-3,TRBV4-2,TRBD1,CASSQDHRTGRGGSGNTIYF,TGTGCCAGCAGCCAAGATCACAGGACAGGGCGCGGGGGCTCTGGAAACACCATATATTTT
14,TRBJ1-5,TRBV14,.,CASSLGGGNQPQHF,TGTGCCAGCAGCCTAGGGGGGGGGAATCAGCCCCAGCATTTT
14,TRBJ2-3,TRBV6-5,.,CASSSRGARDTQYF,TGTGCCAGCAGCAGCCGGGGGGCCCGAGATACGCAGTATTTT
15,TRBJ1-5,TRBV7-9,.,CASSLQGSTNQPQHF,TGTGCCAGCAGCTTACAGGGTTCAACAAATCAGCCCCAGCATTTT
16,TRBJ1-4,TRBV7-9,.,CASSRNLGHKNEKLFF,TGTGCCAGCAGCCGGAACCTGGGACATAAAAATGAAAAACTGTTTTTT
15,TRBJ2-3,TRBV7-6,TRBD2,CASSAASGGTDTQYF,TGTGCCAGCAGCGCCGCTAGCGGGGGCACAGATACGCAGTATTTT
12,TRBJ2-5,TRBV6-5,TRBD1,CARGTAQETQYF,TGTGCCAGAGGGACAGCTCAAGAGACCCAGTACTTC
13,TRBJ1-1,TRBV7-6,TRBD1,CASKQGVGREAFF,TGTGCCAGCAAACAGGGGGTTGGTAGGGAAGCTTTCTTT
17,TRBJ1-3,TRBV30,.,CAWSPARVFTSGNTIYF,TGTGCCTGGAGTCCGGCCAGGGTATTTACCTCTGGAAACACCATATATTTT
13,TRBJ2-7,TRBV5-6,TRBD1,CASSLGQVDEQYF,TGTGCCAGCTCCCTCGGACAGGTCGACGAGCAGTACTTC
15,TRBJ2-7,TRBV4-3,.,CASGPGGGRPYEQYF,TGCGCCAGCGGCCCAGGTGGAGGCCGCCCCTACGAGCAGTACTTC
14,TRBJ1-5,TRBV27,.,CASSWAYSNQPQHF,TGTGCCAGCAGTTGGGCGTATAGCAATCAGCCCCAGCATTTT
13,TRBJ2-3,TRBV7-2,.,CASSLQGTDTQYF,TGTGCCAGCAGCCTCCAGGGCACAGATACGCAGTATTTT
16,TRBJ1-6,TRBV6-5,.,CASSYLRGPGDSPLHF,TGTGCCAGCAGTTACTTGCGGGGACCCGGTGATTCACCCCTCCACTTT
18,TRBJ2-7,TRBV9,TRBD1,CASSVDPAGTGGSYEQYF,TGTGCCAGCAGCGTAGACCCCGCCGGGACAGGGGGCTCCTACGAGCAGTACTTC
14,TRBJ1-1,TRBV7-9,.,CASSRSNLNTEAFF,TGTGCCAGCAGCCGTAGTAATTTGAACACTGAAGCTTTCTTT
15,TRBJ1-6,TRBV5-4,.,CASSLSGNYNSPLHF,TGTGCCAGCAGCTTGTCCGGGAACTATAATTCACCCCTCCACTTT
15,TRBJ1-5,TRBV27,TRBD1,CASSLNRGYGQPQHF,TGTGCCAGCAGTTTAAACAGGGGGTATGGTCAGCCCCAGCATTTT
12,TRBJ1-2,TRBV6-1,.,CASTDSFYGYTF,TGTGCCAGCACCGACAGTTTCTATGGCTACACCTTC